This record looks at one T cell receptor (beta chain) sequence and its context. Per germline, CDR1 MGHRA and CDR2 YSYEKL. V dropped 7 bases and J dropped 5 bases, with 23 bases sitting between them. The CDR3 sequence is 17 residues long. The entry originates in a study of shared clonotypes between healthy human individuals. The naive CD8 fraction comprised CD45RO-negative cells positively selected for CCR7 and excluded terminally differentiated effector memory CD45RA+ cells. The study drew its donors from healthy HIV-negative adults without recent acute infections or vaccinations. Researchers ran the assay at a deep level. The repertoire was sequenced with immunoSEQ multiplex PCR; TCRdb's copy has only in-frame clones and lacks some. The sample records roughly 1,800,000 clones, about 95% being singletons.

Sequencing input: naive CD8+ T cells sorted from blood. V usage is TRBV4-1 and J usage is TRBJ1-4; D may be TRBD1 (5 bases). This clonotype originated in a man aged 18 to 29 in good health. Here the CDR3 reads CASTPRDWGKANEKLFF. In nucleotides, the CDR3 is TGCGCCAGCACCCCGCGCGATTGGGGGAAAGCAAATGAAAAACTGTTTTTT.